The TCR beta chain described here comes from a study of identical twins. Study findings and constraints: While abundant cord blood beta clonotypes carried fewer insertions, memory repertoires showed no such pattern. Donors were not followed over many years; analysis was cross-sectional.

Germline values: CDR1 DFQATT, CDR2 SNEGSKA (reference sequence). V trimming: 3 bases; J trimming: 3 bases; junction bases outside the gene matches: 5. The CDR3 length is 14 residues. Unique molecular identifiers were in the cDNA, with template-switch universal primer binding. One entry per CDR3 protein results from TCRdb running MiXCR on the 5' RACE reads. Here the sample spans 1.5 million to 2 million distinct CDR3 sequences, more than 30% being singletons. In the case of this clonotype: Its target is not known.

The sample taken for sequencing was cord blood. V and J are TRBV20-1 and TRBJ2-3; the match to TRBD2 covers 8 bases. The source is a newborn girl in good health. The CDR3 region is CSASRSGITDTQYF. Here the CDR3 DNA reads TGCAGTGCTAGCCGTAGCGGGATTACAGATACGCAGTATTTT.